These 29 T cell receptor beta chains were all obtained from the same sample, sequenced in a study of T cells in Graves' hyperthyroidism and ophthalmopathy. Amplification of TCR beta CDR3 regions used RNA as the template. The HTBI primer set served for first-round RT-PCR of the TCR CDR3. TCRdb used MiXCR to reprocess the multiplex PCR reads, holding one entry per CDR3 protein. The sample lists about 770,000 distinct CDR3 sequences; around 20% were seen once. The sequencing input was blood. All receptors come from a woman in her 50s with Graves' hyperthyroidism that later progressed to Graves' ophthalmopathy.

CDR3 sequence: CASSLDPLTGASNYGYTF. In DNA form, the CDR3 reads TGTGCCAGCAGCTTAGATCCCCTTACAGGGGCCTCGAACTATGGCTACACCTTC. The V gene is TRBV7-6, the J gene TRBJ1-2, with 7 nucleotides matching TRBD1. Germline V gene lookup returns CDR1 SGHVS and CDR2 FNYEAQ. Trimming removed 1 base from V and 2 bases from J; junction bases left unmatched: 13. The CDR3 is 18 amino acids. The full variable domain, with the rest looked up from reference TRBV7-6 and TRBJ1-2, is GAGVSQSPRYKVTKRGQDVALRCDPISGHVSLYWYRQALGQGPEFLTYFNYEAQQDKSGLPNDRFSAERPEGSISTLTIQRTEQRDSAMYRCASSLDPLTGASNYGYTFGSGTRLTVV.

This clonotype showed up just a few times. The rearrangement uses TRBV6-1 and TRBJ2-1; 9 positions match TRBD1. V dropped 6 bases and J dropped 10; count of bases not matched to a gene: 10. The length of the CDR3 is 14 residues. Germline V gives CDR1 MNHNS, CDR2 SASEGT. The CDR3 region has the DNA TGTGCCAGCAGGGTACAGGGGGCTCCTAACGAGCAGTTCTTC. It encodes CASRVQGAPNEQFF.

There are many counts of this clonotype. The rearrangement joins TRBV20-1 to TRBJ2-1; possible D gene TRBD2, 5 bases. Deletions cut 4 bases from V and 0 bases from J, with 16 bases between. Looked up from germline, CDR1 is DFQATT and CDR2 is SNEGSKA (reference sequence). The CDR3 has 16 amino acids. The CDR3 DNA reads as TGCAGTGCTAACACCGCGGACTTGAGCTCCTACAATGAGCAGTTCTTC. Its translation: CSANTADLSSYNEQFF.

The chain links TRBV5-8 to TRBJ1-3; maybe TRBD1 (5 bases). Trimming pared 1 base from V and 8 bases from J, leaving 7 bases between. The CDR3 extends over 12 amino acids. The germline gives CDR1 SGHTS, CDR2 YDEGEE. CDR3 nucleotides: TGTGCCAGCAGCTTGCGGGGGTACACCATATATTTT. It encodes CASSLRGYTIYF. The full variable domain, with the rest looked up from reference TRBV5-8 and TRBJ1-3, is EAGVTQSPTHLIKTRGQQATLRCSPISGHTSVYWYQQALGLGLQFLLWYDEGEERNRGNFPPRFSGRQFPNYSSELNVNALELEDSALYLCASSLRGYTIYFGEGSWLTVV.

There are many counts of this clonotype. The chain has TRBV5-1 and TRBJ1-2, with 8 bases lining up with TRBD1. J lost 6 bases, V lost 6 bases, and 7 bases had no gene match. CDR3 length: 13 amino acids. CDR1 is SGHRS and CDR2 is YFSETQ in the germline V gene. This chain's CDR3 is CASKGQGLDGYTF. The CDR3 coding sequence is TGCGCCAGCAAAGGACAGGGTTTGGATGGCTACACCTTC.

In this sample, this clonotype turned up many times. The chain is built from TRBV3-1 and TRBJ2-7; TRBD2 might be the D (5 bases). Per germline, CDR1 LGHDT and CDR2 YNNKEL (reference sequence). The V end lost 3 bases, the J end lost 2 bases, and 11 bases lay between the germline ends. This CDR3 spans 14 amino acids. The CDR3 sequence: CASSHPDSTYEQYF. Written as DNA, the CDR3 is TGTGCCAGCAGCCATCCGGACTCGACCTACGAGCAGTACTTC.

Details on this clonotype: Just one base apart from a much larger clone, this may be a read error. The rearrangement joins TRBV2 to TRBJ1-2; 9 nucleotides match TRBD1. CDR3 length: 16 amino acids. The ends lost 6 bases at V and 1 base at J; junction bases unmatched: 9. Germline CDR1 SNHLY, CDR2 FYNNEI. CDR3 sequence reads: CASRGTGTLFNYGYTF. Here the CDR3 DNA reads TGTGCCAGCAGGGGGACAGGGACCCTCTTTAACTATGGCTACACCTTC.

The CDR3 reads CASSLWTGDGADTQYF. CDR3 DNA sequence: TGTGCCAGCAGCTTATGGACGGGGGACGGCGCAGATACGCAGTATTTT. The J gene is TRBJ2-3, the V gene TRBV7-2; weak D call: TRBD2 (6 bases). CDR3 length: 16 residues. Looked up from germline, CDR1 is SGHTA and CDR2 is FQGNSA. V shed 2 bases and J shed 4 bases, with 16 bases lying between them.

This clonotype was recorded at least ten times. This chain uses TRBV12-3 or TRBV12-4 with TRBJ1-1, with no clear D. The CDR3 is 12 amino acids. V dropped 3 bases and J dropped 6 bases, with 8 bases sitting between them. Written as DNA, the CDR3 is TGTGCCAGCAGTTTCGAGTTCGCTGAAGCTTTCTTT. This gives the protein CASSFEFAEAFF.

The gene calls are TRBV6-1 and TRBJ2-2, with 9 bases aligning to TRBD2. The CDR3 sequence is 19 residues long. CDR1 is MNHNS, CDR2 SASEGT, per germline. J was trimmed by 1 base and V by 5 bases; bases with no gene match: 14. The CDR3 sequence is CASSRTGLATTRNTGELFF. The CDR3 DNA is TGTGCCAGCAGTAGGACTGGACTAGCGACCACTCGGAACACCGGGGAGCTGTTTTTT.

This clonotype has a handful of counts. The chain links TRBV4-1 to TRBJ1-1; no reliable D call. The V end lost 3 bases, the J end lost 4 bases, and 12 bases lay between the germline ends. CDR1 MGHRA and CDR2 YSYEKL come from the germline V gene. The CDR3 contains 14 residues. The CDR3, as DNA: TGCGCCAGCAGCCAGGAGGCGAGGGTCACTGAAGCTTTCTTT. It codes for CASSQEARVTEAFF.

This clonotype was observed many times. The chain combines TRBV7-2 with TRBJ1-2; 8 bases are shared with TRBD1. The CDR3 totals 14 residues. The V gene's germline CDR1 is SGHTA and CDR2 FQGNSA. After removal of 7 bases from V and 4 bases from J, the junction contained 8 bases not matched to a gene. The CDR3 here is CASTQSGGGYGYTF. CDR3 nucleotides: TGTGCCAGCACACAGTCAGGGGGCGGCTATGGCTACACCTTC.

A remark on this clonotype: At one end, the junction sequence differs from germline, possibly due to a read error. The CDR3 DNA follows: TGCGCCAGCAGCTTGGAGGGGACAGGCGGAGATGGCAACACCTTC. Translated: CASSLEGTGGDGNTF. The chain combines TRBV5-1 with TRBJ1-2, with 8 bases fitting TRBD1. The CDR3 sequence is 15 residues long. Germline values: CDR1 SGHRS, CDR2 YFSETQ.

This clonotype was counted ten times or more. This CDR3 is CASSRAGPAYEQYF. DNA of the CDR3: TGTGCCAGCAGTCGAGCGGGGCCGGCCTACGAGCAGTACTTC. The genes are TRBV27 and TRBJ2-7; TRBD2 agrees at 7 bases. CDR1 is MNHEY, CDR2 SMNVEV, per germline (reference sequence). The V gene end was trimmed by 5 bases and the J gene end by 2 bases; junction bases not matched to a gene: 6. The CDR3 totals 14 residues.

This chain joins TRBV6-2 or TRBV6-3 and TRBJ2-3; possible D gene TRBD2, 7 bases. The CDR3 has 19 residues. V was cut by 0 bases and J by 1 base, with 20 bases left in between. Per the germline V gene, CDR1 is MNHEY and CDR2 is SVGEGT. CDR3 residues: CASSYSGGLSAGGTDTQYF. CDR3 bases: TGTGCCAGCAGTTACTCGGGGGGGCTATCAGCGGGCGGCACAGATACGCAGTATTTT.

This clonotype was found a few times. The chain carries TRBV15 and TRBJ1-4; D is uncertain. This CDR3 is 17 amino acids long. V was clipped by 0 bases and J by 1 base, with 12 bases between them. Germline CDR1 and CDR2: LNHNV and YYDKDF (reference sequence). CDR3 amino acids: CATSREGRVVTNEKLFF. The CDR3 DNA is TGTGCCACCAGCAGAGAAGGGAGGGTCGTAACTAATGAAAAACTGTTTTTT.

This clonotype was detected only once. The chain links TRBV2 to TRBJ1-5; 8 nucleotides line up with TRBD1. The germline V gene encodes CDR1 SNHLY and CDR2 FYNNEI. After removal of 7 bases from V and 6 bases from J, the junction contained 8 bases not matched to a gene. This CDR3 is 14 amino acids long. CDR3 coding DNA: TGTGCCAGCACCATTGGACAGGGCCGTCAGCCCCAGCATTTT. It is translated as CASTIGQGRQPQHF.

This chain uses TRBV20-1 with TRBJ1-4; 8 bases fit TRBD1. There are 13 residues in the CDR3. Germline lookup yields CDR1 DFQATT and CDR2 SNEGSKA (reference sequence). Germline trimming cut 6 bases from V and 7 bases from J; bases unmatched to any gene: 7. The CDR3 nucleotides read TGCAGTGCCGAGGACAGGGCGGGTGAAAAACTGTTTTTT. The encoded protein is CSAEDRAGEKLFF.

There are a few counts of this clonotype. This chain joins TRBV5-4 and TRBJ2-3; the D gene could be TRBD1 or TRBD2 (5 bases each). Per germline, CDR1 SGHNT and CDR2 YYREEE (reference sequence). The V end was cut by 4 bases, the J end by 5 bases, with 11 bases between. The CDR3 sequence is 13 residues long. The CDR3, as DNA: TGTGCCAGCAGCGGGTGGGGGTTAGATACGCAGTATTTT. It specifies CASSGWGLDTQYF. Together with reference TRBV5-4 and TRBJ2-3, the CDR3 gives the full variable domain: ETGVTQSPTHLIKTRGQQVTLRCSSQSGHNTVSWYQQALGQGPQFIFQYYREEENGRGNFPPRFSGLQFPNYSSELNVNALELDDSALYLCASSGWGLDTQYFGPGTRLTVL.

The CDR3 nucleotides read TGCGCCAGCAGCCAAGGGAACCCAGGGGGGACGACTTTCTTT. This gives the protein CASSQGNPGGTTFF. The chain links TRBV4-1 to TRBJ1-1; 7 nucleotides line up with TRBD1. The CDR3 runs to 14 residues. Germline CDR1 MGHRA, CDR2 YSYEKL. Trimming took 1 base from V and 12 from J; bases not matched to a gene: 11.

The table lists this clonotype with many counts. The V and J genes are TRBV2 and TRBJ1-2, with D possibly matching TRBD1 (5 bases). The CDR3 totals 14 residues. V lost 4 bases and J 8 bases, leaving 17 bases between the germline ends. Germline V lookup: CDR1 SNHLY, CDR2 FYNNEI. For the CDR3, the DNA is TGTGCCAGCAGTGTGGGGCAGGGACTAGGAGGCTACACCTTC. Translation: CASSVGQGLGGYTF.

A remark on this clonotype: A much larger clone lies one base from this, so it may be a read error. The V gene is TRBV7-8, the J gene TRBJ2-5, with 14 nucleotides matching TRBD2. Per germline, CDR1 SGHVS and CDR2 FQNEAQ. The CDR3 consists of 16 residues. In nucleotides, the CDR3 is TGTGTCAGCAGCTCGAGACTAGCGGGGGGGTTGGAGACCCAGTACTTC. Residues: CVSSSRLAGGLETQYF.

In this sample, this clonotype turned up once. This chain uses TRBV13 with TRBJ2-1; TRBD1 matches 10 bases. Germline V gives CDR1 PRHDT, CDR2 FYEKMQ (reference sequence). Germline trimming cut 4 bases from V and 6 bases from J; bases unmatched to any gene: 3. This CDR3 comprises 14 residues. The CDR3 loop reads CASSWTGGANEQFF. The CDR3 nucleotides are TGTGCCAGCAGCTGGACAGGGGGGGCCAATGAGCAGTTCTTC.

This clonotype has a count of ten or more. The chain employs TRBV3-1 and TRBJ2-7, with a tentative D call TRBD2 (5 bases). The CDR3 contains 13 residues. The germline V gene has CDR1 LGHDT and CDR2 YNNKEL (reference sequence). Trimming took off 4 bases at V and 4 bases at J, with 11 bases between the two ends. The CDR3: CASSPGMGYEQYF. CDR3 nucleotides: TGTGCCAGCAGCCCCGGGATGGGATACGAGCAGTACTTC.

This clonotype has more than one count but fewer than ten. CDR3 DNA sequence: TGTGCCAGCAGCTTCGCCCGAACGGGACGGATAGAGACCCAGTACTTC. It is translated as CASSFARTGRIETQYF. This chain uses TRBV7-9 with TRBJ2-5; perhaps D is TRBD1 or TRBD2 (5 bases each). This CDR3 region has 16 residues. Trimming removed 3 bases from V and 4 bases from J, with 18 bases in between. Germline V gene lookup returns CDR1 SEHNR and CDR2 FQNEAQ (reference sequence).

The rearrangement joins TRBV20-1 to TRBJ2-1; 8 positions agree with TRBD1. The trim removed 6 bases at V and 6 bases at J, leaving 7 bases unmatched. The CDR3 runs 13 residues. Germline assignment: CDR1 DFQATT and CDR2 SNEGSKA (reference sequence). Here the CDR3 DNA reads TGCAGTGCCCCCCAGGGGGCAGGCAATGAGCAGTTCTTC. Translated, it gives CSAPQGAGNEQFF.

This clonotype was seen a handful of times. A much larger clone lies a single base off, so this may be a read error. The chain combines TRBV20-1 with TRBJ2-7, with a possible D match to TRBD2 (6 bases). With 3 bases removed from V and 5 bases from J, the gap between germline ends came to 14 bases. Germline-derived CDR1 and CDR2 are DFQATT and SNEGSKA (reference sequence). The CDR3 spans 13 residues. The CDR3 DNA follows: TGCAGTGCTAGGGGGCGGGGTGGCCACGAGCAGTACTTC. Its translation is CSARGRGGHEQYF.

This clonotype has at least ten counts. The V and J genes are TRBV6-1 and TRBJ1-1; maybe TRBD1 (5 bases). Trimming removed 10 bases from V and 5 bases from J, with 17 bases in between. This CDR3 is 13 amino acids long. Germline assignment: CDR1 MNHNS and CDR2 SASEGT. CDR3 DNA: TGTGCCACAGCAGGGTGGGAATTTACTGAAGCTTTCTTT. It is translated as CATAGWEFTEAFF.

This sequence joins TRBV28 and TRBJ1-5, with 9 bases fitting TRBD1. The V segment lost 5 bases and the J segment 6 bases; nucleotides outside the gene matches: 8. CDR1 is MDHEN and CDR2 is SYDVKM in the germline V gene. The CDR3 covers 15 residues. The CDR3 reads CASSPMTGGGQPQHF. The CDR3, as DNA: TGTGCCAGCAGTCCGATGACAGGGGGAGGTCAGCCCCAGCATTTT.